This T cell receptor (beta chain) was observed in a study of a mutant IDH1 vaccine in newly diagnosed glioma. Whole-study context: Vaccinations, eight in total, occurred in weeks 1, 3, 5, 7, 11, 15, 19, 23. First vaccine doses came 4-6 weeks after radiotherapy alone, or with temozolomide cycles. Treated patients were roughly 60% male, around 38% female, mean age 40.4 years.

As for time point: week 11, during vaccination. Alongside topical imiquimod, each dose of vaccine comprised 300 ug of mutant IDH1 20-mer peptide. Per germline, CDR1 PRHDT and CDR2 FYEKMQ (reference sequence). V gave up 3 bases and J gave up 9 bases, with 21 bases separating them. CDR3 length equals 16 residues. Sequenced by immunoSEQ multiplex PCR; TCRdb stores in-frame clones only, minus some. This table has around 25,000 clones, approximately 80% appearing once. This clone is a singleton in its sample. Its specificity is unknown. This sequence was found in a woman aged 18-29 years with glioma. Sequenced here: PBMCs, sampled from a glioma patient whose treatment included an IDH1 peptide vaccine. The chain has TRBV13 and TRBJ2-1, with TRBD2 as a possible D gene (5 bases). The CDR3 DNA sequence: TGTGCCAGCAGCTTCACCGGGCCCCCCGTAGGGAGTGAGCAGTTCTTC. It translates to CASSFTGPPVGSEQFF. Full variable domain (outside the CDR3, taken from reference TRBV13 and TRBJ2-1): AAGVIQSPRHLIKEKRETATLKCYPIPRHDTVYWYQQGPGQDPQFLISFYEKMQSDKGSIPDRFSAQQFSDYHSELNMSSLELGDSALYFCASSFTGPPVGSEQFFGPGTRLTVL.